This T cell receptor beta chain was retrieved from a study of blood T cell repertoires in COVID-19. Study-level information: Samples came from the United States, Italy and Spain, spanning acute and convalescent COVID-19.

The CDR3 is made up of 9 amino acids. Per germline, CDR1 DFQATT and CDR2 SNEGSKA (reference sequence). Of note for this clone: The junction differs from germline at one of its ends, possibly a read error.

Original processing notes: Amplification of reference gene primers provided the estimated nucleated cell counts. Method: immunoSEQ multiplex PCR; TCRdb's copy keeps in-frame clones and lacks some. V and J calls and clone size come straight from that table; D and trimming were deduced from the DNA. The sample carries 95,000 to 110,000 clones, 75% to 90% recorded once. This clonotype was sampled from a man between 50 and 59 years old with acute or convalescent COVID-19. The material sequenced was peripheral blood. The V call is TRBV20-1, the J call TRBJ1-2; 7 bases are a match to TRBD1. The CDR3 reads CSAPRDRFF. The CDR3 bases are TGCAGTGCGCCCCGGGACAGATTCTTC.